Below, one T cell receptor beta chain is given with its context. Its antigen is not identified. This sample's time point: late sampling 161 to 241 days after vaccination in a few convalescent patients. Treatment defined: roughly nine-day PBMC culture with coronavirus spike peptide pools or control peptides (ViraFEST assay). The sample comes from a study of vaccination and CD4 T cells after COVID-19. Study in general: Six male and four female convalescents took part, two of them Hispanic.

This CDR3 is built from 13 residues. The V gene's germline CDR1 is LNHDA and CDR2 SQIVND (reference sequence). The V end was cut by 5 bases, the J end by 3 bases, with 8 bases between. Sequencing of DNA taken from cultured CD4+ T cells relied on the Oncomine TCR Beta short-read assay. DNA came from CD4+ T cells after culture. Via MiXCR, TCRdb re-called the PCR reads, giving one row per CDR3 protein. The profile covers about 21,000 distinct CDR3 sequences, with 45% to 55% appearing a single time and less than 15% taken by the ten largest. The sample in question was CD4+ T cells from blood, cultured in vitro, obtained about 7 months after SARS-CoV-2 vaccination. This chain joins TRBV19 and TRBJ1-5; D call uncertain. The clonotype originates from a human donor who had recovered from COVID-19. CDR3 protein: CASSDNPNQPQHF. The CDR3 nucleotides are TGTGCCAGTAGTGATAACCCCAATCAGCCCCAGCATTTT. Drawing the rest from reference TRBV19 and TRBJ1-5, the complete variable domain is DGGITQSPKYLFRKEGQNVTLSCEQNLNHDAMYWYRQDPGQGLRLIYYSQIVNDFQKGDIAEGYSVSREKKESFPLTVTSAQKNPTAFYLCASSDNPNQPQHFGDGTRLSIL.